These 8 T cell receptor beta chains originate from one sample sequenced in a study of tumor-infiltrating lymphocytes in primary liver carcinoma. Germline DNA was extracted too, while blood RNA derived from unsorted whole blood. Researchers generated TCR beta cDNA from about 530 ng of total RNA, relying on a constant-region primer. Sequencing libraries for TCR beta derived from three nested multiplex PCR rounds that used slightly modified ARM-PCR. Investigators reported that the first two PCR rounds, at 10 cycles each, used TRBV1-TRBV30 forward primers with a C-beta reverse primer. One entry per CDR3 protein results from TCRdb running MiXCR on the multiplex PCR reads. The table includes around 330,000 distinct CDR3 sequences, around three fifths detected once. Sample: peripheral blood. The receptors originated from a woman between 25 and 40 years old with primary liver carcinoma and hepatitis B virus infection.

Worth noting for this clonotype: A clone one base away is much larger, so this may be a read error. V is TRBV29-1 and J is TRBJ1-4; maybe TRBD1 (5 bases). The CDR3 is 12 amino acids. V was cut by 4 bases and J by 6 bases, with 9 bases left in between. CDR1 is SQVTM, CDR2 ANQGSEA, per germline. CDR3 DNA sequence: TGCAGCGTTGTGGGAGGGGATGAAAAACTGTTTTTT. Its translation is CSVVGGDEKLFF.

In regard to this clonotype: A much larger clonotype is one base distant, so this may be a read error. The rearrangement uses TRBV12-3 or TRBV12-4 and TRBJ2-1; the match to TRBD2 covers 7 bases. The CDR3 runs to 14 residues. The J segment lost 7 bases and the V segment lost 5 bases, leaving 8 bases of the junction unmatched. The DNA of the CDR3 is TGTGCCAGCAGTCTTAGCGGGTGGGGGAATGAGCAGTTCTTC. It encodes CASSLSGWGNEQFF.

The J gene is TRBJ2-1, the V gene TRBV9; TRBD1 might be the D (6 bases). Deletions cut 0 bases from V and 7 bases from J, with 17 bases between. Germline V CDR1 and CDR2: SGDLS, YYNGEE. This CDR3 comprises 16 residues. The CDR3 loop is CASSVETGSRGNEQFF. CDR3 DNA: TGTGCCAGCAGCGTAGAAACAGGGAGTCGGGGAAATGAGCAGTTCTTC.

The sample holds one count of this clonotype. V is TRBV11-2 and J is TRBJ2-7, with TRBD1 identical over 8 bases. The germline V gene encodes CDR1 SGHAT and CDR2 FQNNGV. The CDR3 runs to 15 residues. Trimming at V came to 5 bases and at J to 1 base, leaving 7 bases not matched to a gene. The CDR3 nucleotides read TGTGCCAGCAGCGCTACAGGGGGATCATCCTACGAGCAGTACGTC. Translation: CASSATGGSSYEQYV.

On this clonotype itself: A single base separates this from a much larger clone, so it may be a read error. It is likely a read error, because the conserved phenylalanine at the end of the CDR3 is missing. This chain uses TRBV29-1 with TRBJ2-1; D unclear. Germline V gives CDR1 SQVTM, CDR2 ANQGSEA. V was cut by 3 bases and J by 7 bases, with 13 bases left in between. The CDR3 covers 13 residues. CDR3 nucleotide sequence: TGCAGCGTTGAGGTCAACCTGGGGAATGAGCAGTTCTCC. Amino acids: CSVEVNLGNEQFS.

The rearrangement joins TRBV29-1 to TRBJ2-1; 7 bases are shared with TRBD2. Germline values: CDR1 SQVTM, CDR2 ANQGSEA. Germline trimming cut 6 bases from V and 9 bases from J; bases unmatched to any gene: 14. This CDR3 comprises 14 residues. DNA of the CDR3: TGCAGCGTGCGGACTAGAGTTCCCACTGTTGAGCAGTTCTTC. Residues: CSVRTRVPTVEQFF.

This clonotype came up once. The chain combines TRBV29-1 with TRBJ1-1; 7 positions agree with TRBD1. V shed 4 bases and J 4 bases; nucleotides not matched to a gene: 9. The germline CDR1 and CDR2 sequences are SQVTM and ANQGSEA. CDR3 length equals 14 residues. The CDR3 protein is CSVVQGVRGTEAFF. DNA of the CDR3: TGCAGCGTTGTCCAGGGGGTCCGGGGCACTGAAGCTTTCTTT.

The sample holds a few counts of this clonotype. The chain carries TRBV21-1 and TRBJ1-4; TRBD1, as called in the table, went unchecked against the DNA. TRBV21-1 counts as a pseudogene. The CDR3 runs 15 residues. CDR3 DNA: TGTGCCAGCAGCCTCCCCGGGGGGGGAAATGAAAAACTGTTTTTT. This translates into CASSLPGGGNEKLFF.